The sequence of this T cell receptor beta chain was determined in a study of blood T cell repertoires in COVID-19. Background on the study: Samples taken during acute and convalescent COVID-19 were collected in the United States, Italy and Spain. PBMCs, B-cell-depleted T cells, or T cells provided the cDNA or gDNA that made up the material.

There are 13 residues in the CDR3. V gave up 5 bases and J gave up 1 base, with 8 bases separating them. Germline V gene sequence: CDR1 SGHVS, CDR2 FNYEAQ. The authors' processing: Amplification of reference gene primers provided the estimated nucleated cell counts. This table comes from immunoSEQ multiplex PCR, and its TCRdb copy is limited to in-frame clones, with some not included. The DNA was the basis for D and trimming; V, J and clone size are from that table. The sample holds around 100,000 clones, roughly 85% seen once. Material: peripheral blood. The receptor was isolated from a man in his forties with acute or convalescent COVID-19. The genes are TRBV7-6 and TRBJ1-1; D is unresolved. CDR3 protein: CASSASSNTEAFF. In DNA, the CDR3 is TGTGCCAGCAGCGCCAGTTCGAACACTGAAGCTTTCTTT.